The 2 T cell receptor beta chains listed next were all sequenced from one sample in a study of long-term antiretroviral therapy in people with HIV. Version v3.0 of the immunoSEQ assay ran at survey level. Repertoires were generated with immunoSEQ multiplex PCR, while TCRdb's copy carries only in-frame clones and drops some. The table shows around 21,000 clones, with approximately 80% occurring only once. This sample comprised unsorted PBMCs, obtained 1.9 years after starting antiretroviral therapy. The receptors here all came from a woman aged 50 to 60 with HIV.

The genes are TRBV25-1 and TRBJ2-2; D is unresolved. The germline V gene encodes CDR1 MGHDK and CDR2 SYGVNS. The CDR3 runs to 13 residues. Trimming pared 7 bases from V and 7 bases from J, leaving 13 bases between. The CDR3 region is CASTLSWGGELFF. As DNA, the CDR3 is TGTGCCAGCACCCTAAGCTGGGGCGGGGAGCTGTTTTTT.

The chain carries TRBV30 and TRBJ1-4; 9 positions match TRBD1. CDR3 length equals 13 residues. The germline V gene encodes CDR1 GTSNPN and CDR2 SVGIG (reference sequence). V shed 5 bases and J 8 bases; nucleotides not matched to a gene: 6. The CDR3 DNA reads TGTGCCTGGCCAGGGACAGGGAGGGAAAAACTGTTTTTT. Translating it yields CAWPGTGREKLFF.